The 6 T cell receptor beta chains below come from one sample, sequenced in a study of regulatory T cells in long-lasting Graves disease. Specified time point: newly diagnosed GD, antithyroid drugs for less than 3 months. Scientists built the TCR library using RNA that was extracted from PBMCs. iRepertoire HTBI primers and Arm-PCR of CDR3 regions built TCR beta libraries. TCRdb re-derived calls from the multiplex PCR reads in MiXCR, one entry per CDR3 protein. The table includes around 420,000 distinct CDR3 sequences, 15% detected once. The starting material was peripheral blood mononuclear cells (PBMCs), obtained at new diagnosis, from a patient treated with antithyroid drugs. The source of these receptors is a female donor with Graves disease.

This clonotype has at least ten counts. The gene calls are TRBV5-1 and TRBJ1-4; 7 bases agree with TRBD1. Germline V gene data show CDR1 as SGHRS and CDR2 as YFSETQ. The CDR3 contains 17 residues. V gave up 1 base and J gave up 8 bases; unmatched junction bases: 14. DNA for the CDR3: TGCGCCAGCAGCTTGTTTAGTCCCCCAGGGGGAGGAGAAAAACTGTTTTTT. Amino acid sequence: CASSLFSPPGGGEKLFF. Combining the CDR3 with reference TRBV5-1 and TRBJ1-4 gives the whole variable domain KAGVTQTPRYLIKTRGQQVTLSCSPISGHRSVSWYQQTPGQGLQFLFEYFSETQRNKGNFPGRFSGRQFSNSRSEMNVSTLELGDSALYLCASSLFSPPGGGEKLFFGSGTQLSVL.

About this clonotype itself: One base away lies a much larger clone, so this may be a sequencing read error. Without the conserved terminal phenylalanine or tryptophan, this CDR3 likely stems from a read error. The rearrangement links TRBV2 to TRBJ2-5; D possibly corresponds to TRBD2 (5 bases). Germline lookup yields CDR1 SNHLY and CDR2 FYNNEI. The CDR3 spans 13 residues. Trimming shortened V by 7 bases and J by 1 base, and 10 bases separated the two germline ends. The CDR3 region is CASKEAAQETQYL. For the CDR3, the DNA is TGTGCCAGCAAGGAGGCAGCCCAAGAGACCCAGTACCTC.

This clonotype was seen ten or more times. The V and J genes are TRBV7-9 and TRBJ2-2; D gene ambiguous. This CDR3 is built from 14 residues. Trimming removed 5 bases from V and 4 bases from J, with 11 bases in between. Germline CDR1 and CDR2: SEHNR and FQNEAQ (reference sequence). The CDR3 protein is CASSLLYGTGELFF. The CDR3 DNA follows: TGTGCCAGCAGCCTCCTTTATGGCACCGGGGAGCTGTTTTTT.

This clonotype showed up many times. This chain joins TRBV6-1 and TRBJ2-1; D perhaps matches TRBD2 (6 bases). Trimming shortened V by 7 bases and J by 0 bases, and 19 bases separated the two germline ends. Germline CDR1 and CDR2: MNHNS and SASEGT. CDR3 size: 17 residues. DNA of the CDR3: TGTGCCAGCACTTGGGGAGGAACTATCTACTCCTACAATGAGCAGTTCTTC. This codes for CASTWGGTIYSYNEQFF.

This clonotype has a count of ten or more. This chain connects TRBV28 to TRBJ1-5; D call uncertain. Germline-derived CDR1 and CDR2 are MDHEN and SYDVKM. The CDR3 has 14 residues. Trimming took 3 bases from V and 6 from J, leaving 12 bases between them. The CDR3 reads CASSFGVAGQPQHF. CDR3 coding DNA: TGTGCCAGCAGTTTCGGGGTGGCTGGTCAGCCCCAGCATTTT.

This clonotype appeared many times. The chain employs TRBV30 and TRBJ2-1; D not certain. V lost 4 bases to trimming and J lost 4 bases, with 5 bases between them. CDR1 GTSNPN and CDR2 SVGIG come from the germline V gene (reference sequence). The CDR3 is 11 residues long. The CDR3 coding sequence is TGTGCCTGGACCCCTTACAATGAGCAGTTCTTC. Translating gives CAWTPYNEQFF.